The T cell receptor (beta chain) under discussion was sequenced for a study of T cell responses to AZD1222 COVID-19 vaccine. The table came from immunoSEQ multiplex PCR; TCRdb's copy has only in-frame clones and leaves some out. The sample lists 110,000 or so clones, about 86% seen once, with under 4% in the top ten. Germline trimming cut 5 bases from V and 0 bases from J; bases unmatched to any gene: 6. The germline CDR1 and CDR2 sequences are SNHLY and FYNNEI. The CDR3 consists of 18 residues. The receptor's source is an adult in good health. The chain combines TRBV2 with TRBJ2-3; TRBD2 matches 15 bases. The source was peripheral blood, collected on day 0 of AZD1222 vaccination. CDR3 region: CASSPGLAGGTSTDTQYF. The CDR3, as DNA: TGTGCCAGCAGTCCGGGACTAGCGGGGGGCACCAGCACAGATACGCAGTATTTT.